This TCR beta chain was sequenced during a study of STAT5B mutations in CD4+ large granular lymphocyte leukemia. Study-level information: The CDR3 'QG' motif was associated with a particular HLA allele among healthy donors.

Only in-frame clones appear in the TCRdb table, and some are missing; sequencing was by immunoSEQ multiplex PCR. The table includes approximately 20,000 clones, 65% to 80% detected once. Study results and limitations: No patients shared main leukemic clonotypes, though about 26% appeared at low frequency elsewhere. TRBV06-family usage was enriched in top patient clones (8/27) versus controls (2/35). Without putative leukemic clones, patient CD4-sorted repertoires remained more clonal than healthy CD4+ repertoires.

Between the trimmed V and J ends, which lost 0 bases and 3 bases, there was a span of 12 bases. In germline, CDR1 is SGHNT, CDR2 YYREEE (reference sequence). CDR3 size: 15 residues. Comment on this clone: Its target is not known.

The V and J genes are TRBV5-4 and TRBJ2-5, with D perhaps assigned TRBD1 or TRBD2 (6 bases each). This TCR was recovered from a human donor in good health. Sequencing was performed on CD4+ T cells from blood buffy coats. The CDR3: CASSLDGGGEETQYF. CDR3 nucleotide sequence: TGTGCCAGCAGCTTGGACGGGGGCGGGGAAGAGACCCAGTACTTC.